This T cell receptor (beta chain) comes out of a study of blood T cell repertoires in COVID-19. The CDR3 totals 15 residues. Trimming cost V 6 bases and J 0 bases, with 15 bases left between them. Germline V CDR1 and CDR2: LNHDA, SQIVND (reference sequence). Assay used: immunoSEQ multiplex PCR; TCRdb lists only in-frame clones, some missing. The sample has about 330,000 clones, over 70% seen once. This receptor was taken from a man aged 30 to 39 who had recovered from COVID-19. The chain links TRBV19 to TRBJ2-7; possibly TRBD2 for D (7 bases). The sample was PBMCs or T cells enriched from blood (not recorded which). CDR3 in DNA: TGTGCCAGTAGCCCGACCGGGGGGCGCTCCTACGAGCAGTACTTC. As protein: CASSPTGGRSYEQYF.